The rows below give T cell receptor beta chains drawn from one sample of a study of shared clonotypes between healthy human individuals. Method: immunoSEQ multiplex PCR; TCRdb's copy keeps in-frame clones and lacks some. This table holds 2 million to 2.5 million clones, around 92% found once. The sequenced sample consisted of naive CD4+ T cells from PBMCs. The receptors stem from a man between 18 and 35 years old in good health. Some clones in this sample may be carry-over from other donors' samples. Each CDR3 is given with its conserved first and last residue.

J: TRBJ2-1
V: TRBV7-9
CDR3: CASSLANNEQFF

J: TRBJ1-2
V: TRBV28
CDR3: CASLGHGNYGYTF

J: TRBJ2-3
V: TRBV4-1
CDR3: CATAPQELADTQYF

J: TRBJ1-2
V: TRBV4-1
CDR3: CASSQGLGTLYGYTF

J: TRBJ2-3
V: TRBV25-1
CDR3: CASSEGTSGYTDTQYF

J: TRBJ2-3
V: TRBV27
CDR3: CASSPGGQRESPSTDTQYF

J: TRBJ2-2
V: TRBV5-4
CDR3: CASSLETTELFF

J: TRBJ1-2
V: TRBV7-9
CDR3: CASSLMGGTLGYTF

J: TRBJ1-2
V: TRBV9
CDR3: CASSKEAPYGYTF

J: TRBJ2-3
V: TRBV7-2
CDR3: CASSLFSVVSDTQYF

J: TRBJ2-5
V: TRBV7-9
CDR3: CASSLGVERESGETQYF

J: TRBJ2-7
V: TRBV6-6
CDR3: CASTRSRLDEQYF

J: TRBJ1-3
V: TRBV28
CDR3: CASWQASTSGNTIYF

J: TRBJ1-1
V: TRBV14
CDR3: CASSQGSSAGGSPRAFF

J: TRBJ2-1
V: TRBV5-1
CDR3: CASSRDRAHNEQFF

J: TRBJ2-1
V: TRBV6-1
CDR3: CASRELGGQSYNEQFF

J: TRBJ1-1
V: TRBV2
CDR3: CASSKQGAEVTEAFF

J: TRBJ1-5
V: TRBV10-3
CDR3: CAISEQDRHSNQPQHF

J: TRBJ2-1
V: TRBV9
CDR3: CASSVQSRADNEQFF

J: TRBJ2-3
V: TRBV5-6
CDR3: CASSLWGDQRSTKDTQYF

J: TRBJ2-2
V: TRBV2
CDR3: CASKKGENTGELFF

J: TRBJ1-3
V: TRBV5-5
CDR3: CASSFGHFSGNTIYF

J: TRBJ1-4
V: TRBV4-3
CDR3: CASSQAHRQSNEKLFF

J: TRBJ1-2
V: TRBV5-1
CDR3: CASSFTPGSYGYTF

J: TRBJ2-7
V: TRBV11-2
CDR3: CASSLGQAFYEQYF

J: TRBJ2-3
V: TRBV5-1
CDR3: CASSFLSNTDTQYF

J: TRBJ2-1
V: TRBV6-1
CDR3: CASSEAYTTSGRAREQFF

J: TRBJ1-2
V: TRBV11-3
CDR3: CASTIQGDGYGYTF

J: TRBJ2-1
V: TRBV5-1
CDR3: CASSKDSYSNEQFF

J: TRBJ1-1
V: TRBV7-2
CDR3: CASSLGTGPNTEAFF

J: TRBJ2-1
V: TRBV30
CDR3: CAGRGGVSSYNEQFF

J: TRBJ1-2
V: TRBV30
CDR3: CAWSPLGQPYGYTF

J: TRBJ1-5
V: TRBV5-4
CDR3: CASSSGGDQPQHF

J: TRBJ2-3
V: TRBV11-3
CDR3: CASPTARLSDTQYF

J: TRBJ2-3
V: TRBV18
CDR3: CASSFAGADTQYF

J: TRBJ2-3
V: TRBV5-1
CDR3: CASRTQGASDTQYF

J: TRBJ2-2
V: TRBV9
CDR3: CATSGTGVGELFF

J: TRBJ2-1
V: TRBV19
CDR3: CASSMAHGAGVVDEQFF

J: TRBJ1-1
V: TRBV28
CDR3: CASTKSTGDGAEAFF

J: TRBJ1-1
V: TRBV6-5
CDR3: CASSLRGANTEAFF

J: TRBJ2-5
V: TRBV5-8
CDR3: CASGTWTGIGTQYF

J: TRBJ2-1
V: TRBV27
CDR3: CASRPGTSGSHEQFF

J: TRBJ1-6
V: TRBV6-6
CDR3: CASSPGTAYSPLHF

J: TRBJ2-7
V: TRBV19
CDR3: CASSGGGGSYEQYF

J: TRBJ1-4
V: TRBV4-1
CDR3: CASSPFTRQGAASYLFF

J: TRBJ2-2
V: TRBV6-5
CDR3: CASNRWGRTGELFF